The 26 T cell receptor beta chains below come from one sample, sequenced in a study of blood T cells in healthy people across ages. Primed by a sample-barcoded 5' primer and a J-beta primer mix, a second PCR proceeded for about 7 to 11 cycles. TCRdb re-called the 5' RACE reads with MiXCR, one entry per CDR3 protein. The sample shows around 800,000 distinct CDR3 sequences, around 45% of them seen only once. The sample consisted of blood. All receptors derive from a man aged 55-75 years in good health.

This chain joins TRBV4-3 and TRBJ2-1; 10 bases are shared with TRBD2. The J call is uncertain, as TRBJ2-7 better fits the DNA end. The CDR3 sequence is 16 residues long. The V gene's germline CDR1 is LGHNA and CDR2 YSLEER. CDR3 protein: CASSQSSGGAYNEQYF. The CDR3 coding sequence is TGCGCCAGCAGCCAATCTAGCGGGGGCGCCTACAATGAGCAGTACTTC.

V usage is TRBV12-3 or TRBV12-4 and J usage is TRBJ2-7, with 8 bases that match TRBD1. V lost 5 bases, J lost 0 bases, and 6 bases stayed unmatched. This CDR3 is 15 amino acids long. The CDR3 is CASSGGDRSSYEQYF. The CDR3 bases are TGTGCCAGCAGTGGAGGGGACAGGAGCTCCTACGAGCAGTACTTC.

The table lists this clonotype with a few counts. The chain carries TRBV11-3 and TRBJ2-7, with 8 bases fitting TRBD1. Per germline, CDR1 SGHNT and CDR2 YENEEA. The CDR3 runs to 15 residues. The V segment lost 4 bases and the J segment 2 bases; nucleotides outside the gene matches: 7. CDR3 DNA: TGTGCCAGCAGCTCAGACAGGGGTAATACCTACGAGCAGTACTTC. Amino acid sequence: CASSSDRGNTYEQYF.

The genes are TRBV20-1 and TRBJ1-1; TRBD1 matches 7 bases. Losses at the gene ends were 6 bases for V and 10 bases for J; bases not matched to a gene: 5. The CDR3 is 10 residues long. The germline CDR1 and CDR2 sequences are DFQATT and SNEGSKA (reference sequence). The CDR3: CSAVQGRAFF. CDR3 in DNA: TGCAGTGCGGTACAGGGGCGAGCTTTCTTT.

The chain joins TRBV12-3 or TRBV12-4 to TRBJ1-5, with D perhaps TRBD1 (6 bases). Deletions cut 5 bases from V and 0 bases from J, with 11 bases between. The CDR3 has 15 residues. The chain's CDR3 is CASSRTEYSNQPQHF. The CDR3 nucleotides are TGTGCCAGCAGTCGGACAGAATATAGCAATCAGCCCCAGCATTTT.

The chain employs TRBV20-1 and TRBJ2-7, with 7 nucleotides matching TRBD2. Germline V gives CDR1 DFQATT, CDR2 SNEGSKA (reference sequence). CDR3 length: 13 residues. V shed 4 bases and J 0 bases; nucleotides not matched to a gene: 3. In DNA, the CDR3 is TGCAGTGCTAAGAGGACTAGCTCCTACGAGCAGTACTTC. This translates into CSAKRTSSYEQYF.

The chain uses TRBV12-3 or TRBV12-4 and TRBJ1-4, with no clear D. V lost 3 bases to trimming and J lost 2 bases, with 10 bases between them. The CDR3 totals 15 residues. The CDR3 spells CASSLGGPTNEKLFF. CDR3 DNA: TGTGCCAGCAGTTTGGGCGGGCCTACTAATGAAAAACTGTTTTTT.

This clonotype was picked up one time. The chain uses TRBV6-1 and TRBJ1-2; possible D gene TRBD1, 6 bases. The CDR3 consists of 15 residues. Looked up from germline, CDR1 is MNHNS and CDR2 is SASEGT. The germline V and J ends were trimmed by 6 bases and 8 bases, with 22 bases remaining between them. CDR3 residues: CASRASQGQRGGYTF. The CDR3, as DNA: TGTGCCAGCAGGGCCTCACAGGGTCAAAGAGGGGGCTACACCTTC.

This clonotype has just a few counts. V is TRBV29-1 and J is TRBJ2-3; 8 bases are a match to TRBD2. Germline lookup yields CDR1 SQVTM and CDR2 ANQGSEA. V was pared by 6 bases and J by 3 bases, with 11 bases of the junction left unmatched. The CDR3 sequence is 15 residues long. For the CDR3, the DNA is TGCAGCGTCCGACCCGCGGGGGGAAAGACAGATACGCAGTATTTT. The encoded protein is CSVRPAGGKTDTQYF.

There are a few counts of this clonotype. The genes are TRBV7-8 and TRBJ2-5; TRBD2 agrees at 8 bases. Germline CDR1 and CDR2: SGHVS and FQNEAQ. The length of the CDR3 is 16 residues. With 1 base clipped from V and 2 bases from J, the junction kept 6 bases outside the gene matches. In nucleotides, the CDR3 is TGTGCCAGCAGCTTAGGGTTAGCGGGGCTTCAAGAGACCCAGTACTTC. It is translated as CASSLGLAGLQETQYF.

This clonotype occurred a few times. J is TRBJ2-3 and V is TRBV20-1, with 8 positions matching TRBD2. The length of the CDR3 is 17 residues. Germline loops: CDR1 DFQATT, CDR2 SNEGSKA (reference sequence). The V and J ends lost 5 bases and 1 base, in that order; junction bases with no gene match: 14. CDR3 nucleotide sequence: TGCAGTGCTCACAAAATAATCGGTAGCGGGGGCACAGATACGCAGTATTTT. Protein product: CSAHKIIGSGGTDTQYF.

J is TRBJ2-7 and V is TRBV14, with 7 bases aligning to TRBD1. The CDR3 loop spans 16 amino acids. V lost 1 base to trimming and J lost 2 bases; unmatched junction nucleotides: 8. Germline V gives CDR1 SGHDN, CDR2 FVKESK. The CDR3 coding sequence is TGTGCCAGCAGCCAAGCCCCGACAGGGATCACCTACGAGCAGTACTTC. This codes for CASSQAPTGITYEQYF.

This clonotype was counted ten times or more. The J gene is TRBJ2-7, the V gene TRBV7-2; D perhaps matches TRBD2 (5 bases). This CDR3 has 14 residues. Germline values: CDR1 SGHTA, CDR2 FQGNSA. The V end lost 1 base, the J end lost 1 base, and 8 bases lay between the germline ends. CDR3 DNA: TGTGCCAGCAGCTTAGTAAGCGGATCCTACGAGCAGTACTTC. Its translation is CASSLVSGSYEQYF.

This clonotype showed up just once. This chain links TRBV30 with TRBJ2-1, with D uncertain. Trimming stripped 3 bases from V and 6 bases from J, with 9 bases between. The CDR3 covers 12 residues. Per the germline V gene, CDR1 is GTSNPN and CDR2 is SVGIG (reference sequence). In DNA, the CDR3 is TGTGCCTGGAGGCCCTCACGCAATGAGCAGTTCTTC. Translated, it gives CAWRPSRNEQFF. Complete variable domain (other parts from reference TRBV30 and TRBJ2-1): SQTIHQWPATLVQPVGSPLSLECTVEGTSNPNLYWYRQAAGRGLQLLFYSVGIGQISSEVPQNLSASRPQDRQFILSSKKLLLSDSGFYLCAWRPSRNEQFFGPGTRLTVL.

The chain carries TRBV14 and TRBJ1-2; D is ambiguous. Per the germline V gene, CDR1 is SGHDN and CDR2 is FVKESK. This CDR3 is 13 amino acids long. The CDR3 nucleotides are TGTACCAACAGCCAAGATGGCCCGGGGGGCTACACCTTC. Its translation is CTNSQDGPGGYTF.

A few counts support this clonotype. The rearrangement joins TRBV5-1 to TRBJ2-7, with D perhaps matching TRBD1 or TRBD2 (5 bases each). This CDR3 comprises 14 residues. The ends were cut back, 9 bases at V and 3 bases at J, with 19 bases in the middle. Germline V gene lookup returns CDR1 SGHRS and CDR2 YFSETQ. As DNA, the CDR3 is TGCGCCATCCACGTTATGCTGGGGGACTACGAGCAGTACTTC. It codes for CAIHVMLGDYEQYF. Full variable domain (outside the CDR3, taken from reference TRBV5-1 and TRBJ2-7): KAGVTQTPRYLIKTRGQQVTLSCSPISGHRSVSWYQQTPGQGLQFLFEYFSETQRNKGNFPGRFSGRQFSNSRSEMNVSTLELGDSALYLCAIHVMLGDYEQYFGPGTRLTVT.

This clonotype was seen a single time. V gene TRBV10-3 combines with J gene TRBJ1-5; D gene ambiguous. CDR1 is ENHRY, CDR2 SYGVKD, per germline. CDR3 length: 15 amino acids. V was pared by 2 bases and J by 9 bases, with 17 bases between. CDR3 region: CAISEGHGETGPQHF. The CDR3 nucleotides are TGTGCCATCAGTGAGGGTCATGGGGAAACGGGGCCCCAGCATTTT.

The sample holds a few counts of this clonotype. The chain joins TRBV9 to TRBJ2-3; TRBD1 agrees at 8 bases. The length of the CDR3 is 15 residues. Germline lookup yields CDR1 SGDLS and CDR2 YYNGEE. With V trimmed by 4 bases and J by 3 bases, 7 bases remained unmatched. Written as DNA, the CDR3 is TGTGCCAGCAGCAACCGGGACAGGACAACAGATACGCAGTATTTT. It is translated as CASSNRDRTTDTQYF.

The sample holds a few counts of this clonotype. This sequence joins TRBV28 and TRBJ2-7; D uncertain. The germline V gene has CDR1 MDHEN and CDR2 SYDVKM. V was cut by 4 bases and J by 2 bases, with 15 bases left in between. The CDR3 sequence is 15 residues long. The CDR3 DNA is TGTGCCAGCAGTTCAAAACAACCTGGGCCCTACGAGCAGTACTTC. Translation: CASSSKQPGPYEQYF.

This clonotype was found a few times. The chain uses TRBV14 and TRBJ2-6; no firm D call. The CDR3 runs 17 residues. CDR1 SGHDN and CDR2 FVKESK come from the germline V gene. Trimming stripped 2 bases from V and 0 bases from J, with 11 bases between. CDR3 sequence: CASSQLGWNSGANVLTF. The CDR3 nucleotides are TGTGCCAGCAGCCAATTGGGCTGGAACTCTGGGGCCAACGTCCTGACTTTC.

Of note for this clonotype: At one boundary the junction diverges from the germline segment, which might be a read error. V is TRBV4-1 and J is TRBJ1-1, with D unresolved. In germline, CDR1 is MGHRA, CDR2 YSYEKL. This CDR3 has 15 amino acids. Here the CDR3 reads CASSQGPFVNTEAFF. The DNA of the CDR3 is TGCGCCAGTAGCCAAGGACCGTTTGTGAACACTGAGGCTTTCTTT.

This clonotype was counted only a few times. J is TRBJ1-2 and V is TRBV5-6, with D hard to call. CDR3 length: 12 amino acids. V shed 0 bases and J shed 8 bases, with 8 bases lying between them. Germline-derived CDR1 and CDR2 are SGHDT and YYEEEE. In DNA form, the CDR3 reads TGTGCCAGCAGCTTGGGACGTGGAGGCTACACCTTC. Protein: CASSLGRGGYTF.

This clonotype was seen a few times. The V call is TRBV5-6, the J call TRBJ1-2; D unresolved. Trimming took 0 bases from V and 0 from J, leaving 9 bases between them. Germline V CDR1 and CDR2: SGHDT, YYEEEE. This CDR3 spans 15 amino acids. CDR3 coding DNA: TGTGCCAGCAGCTTGGGGCAGGCAGCTAACTATGGCTACACCTTC. It specifies CASSLGQAANYGYTF. The full variable domain, rest sourced from reference TRBV5-6 and TRBJ1-2, is DAGVTQSPTHLIKTRGQQVTLRCSPKSGHDTVSWYQQALGQGPQFIFQYYEEEERQRGNFPDRFSGHQFPNYSSELNVNALLLGDSALYLCASSLGQAANYGYTFGSGTRLTVV.

V is TRBV7-2 and J is TRBJ1-5; TRBD1 matches 12 bases. V lost 5 bases and J lost 6; bases outside the gene matches: 8. Germline CDR1 SGHTA, CDR2 FQGNSA. This CDR3 has 16 amino acids. The DNA for the CDR3 is TGTGCCAGCAGCCCTCGGGGACAGGGGGCGGGTCAGCCCCAGCATTTT. Its translation: CASSPRGQGAGQPQHF.

This chain joins TRBV20-1 and TRBJ1-2; D is unresolved. The CDR3 has 13 residues. The ends were cut back, 3 bases at V and 6 bases at J, with 14 bases in the middle. CDR1 is DFQATT, CDR2 SNEGSKA, per germline (reference sequence). The CDR3 spells CSASTDLLNGYTF. The CDR3, as DNA: TGCAGTGCTAGTACCGACCTTCTCAATGGCTACACCTTC.

The sample holds a few counts of this clonotype. This chain joins TRBV6-6 and TRBJ2-1; the match to TRBD1 covers 10 bases. This CDR3 is 14 amino acids long. CDR1 is MNHNY and CDR2 is SVGAGI in the germline V gene (reference sequence). V lost 2 bases and J lost 7; bases outside the gene matches: 2. The DNA for the CDR3 is TGTGCCAGCAGTTACCGGGACAGGGGAAATGAGCAGTTCTTC. Encoded protein: CASSYRDRGNEQFF.